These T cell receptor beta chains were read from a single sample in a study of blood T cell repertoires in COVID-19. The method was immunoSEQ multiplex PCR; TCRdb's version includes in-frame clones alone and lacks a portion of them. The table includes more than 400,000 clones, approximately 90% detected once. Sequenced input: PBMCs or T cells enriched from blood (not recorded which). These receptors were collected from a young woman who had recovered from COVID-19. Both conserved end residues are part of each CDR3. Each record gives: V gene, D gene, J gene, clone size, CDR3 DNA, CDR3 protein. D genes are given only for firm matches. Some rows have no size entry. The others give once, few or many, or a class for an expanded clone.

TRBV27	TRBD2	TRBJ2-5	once	TGTGCCAGCAGTTCCTTCTCGGGGGGGCGGGAGACCCAGTACTTC	CASSSFSGGRETQYF
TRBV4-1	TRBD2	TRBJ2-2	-	TGCGCCAGCAGCCGGGTGGGAGGGCGAGGCGGGGAGCTGTTTTTT	CASSRVGGRGGELFF
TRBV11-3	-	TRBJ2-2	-	TGTGCCAGCAGCCGACAGGTGTCCGGGGAGCTGTTTTTT	CASSRQVSGELFF
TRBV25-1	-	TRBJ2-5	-	TGTGCCAGCAGTGAAAGACATTCCCAAGAGACCCAGTACTTC	CASSERHSQETQYF
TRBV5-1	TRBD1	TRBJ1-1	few	TGCGCCAGCAGCTCAGGGACAGGGGCGAACACTGAAGCTTTCTTT	CASSSGTGANTEAFF
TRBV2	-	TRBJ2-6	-	TGTGCCAGCAGGGAAGACAGCTCTGGGGCCAACGTCCTGACTTTC	CASREDSSGANVLTF
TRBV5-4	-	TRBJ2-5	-	TGTGCCAGCAGCCTGGCAGCGGAGAAGACCCAGTACTTC	CASSLAAEKTQYF
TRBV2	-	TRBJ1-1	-	TGTGCCAGCAGTGTAAAGGGGAGCGGGACTGAAGCTTTCTTT	CASSVKGSGTEAFF
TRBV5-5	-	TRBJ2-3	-	TGTGCCAGCATCGGAAGGACTCCGGATACGCAGTATTTT	CASIGRTPDTQYF
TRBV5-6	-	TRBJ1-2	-	TGTGCCAGCAGAATAGGGGGATTCGACTATGGCTACACCTTC	CASRIGGFDYGYTF
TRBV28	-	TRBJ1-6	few	TGTGCCAGCATGGGAGCTCATAATTCACCCCTCCACTTT	CASMGAHNSPLHF
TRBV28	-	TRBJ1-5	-	TGTGCCGGGCGACCGGGGTCGGGTCAGCCCCAGCATTTT	CAGRPGSGQPQHF
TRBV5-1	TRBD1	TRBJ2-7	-	TGCGCCAGCAGCTCCGGACAGGGGGCGCGGGAGCAGTACTTC	CASSSGQGAREQYF
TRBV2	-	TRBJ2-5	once	TGTGCCAGCAGTGAACTTAGCCGTACCGAGACCCAGTACTTC	CASSELSRTETQYF
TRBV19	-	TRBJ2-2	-	TGTGCCAGTAGTACCCGGGGGGACAAAGGGACCGGGGAGCTGTTTTTT	CASSTRGDKGTGELFF
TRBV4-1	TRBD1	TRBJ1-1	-	TGCGCCAGCAGCCAGGCAGGGGGTTTCACTGAAGCTTTCTTT	CASSQAGGFTEAFF
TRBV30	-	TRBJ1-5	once	TGTGCCTGGAGGGCAGGGCGGGAGGATCAGCCCCAGCATTTT	CAWRAGREDQPQHF
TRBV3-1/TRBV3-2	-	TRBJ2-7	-	TGTGCCAGCAGCCTAGCGAGGGAGGTGTACTTC	CASSLAREVYF
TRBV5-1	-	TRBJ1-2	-	TGCGCCAGCAACCTAGGGACTGACGACTATGGCTACACCTTC	CASNLGTDDYGYTF
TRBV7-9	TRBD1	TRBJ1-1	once	TGTGCCAGCAGCTTAGATTCCCCGACAGGGGGCGAGATGGCTTTCTTT	CASSLDSPTGGEMAFF
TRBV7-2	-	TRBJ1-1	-	TGTGCCAGCAGCTTAGAAGGGAGAAGGGACACTGAAGCTTTCTTT	CASSLEGRRDTEAFF
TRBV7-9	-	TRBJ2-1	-	TGTGCCAGCAGCTTACCACAGGGAACGGTGGATGAGCAGTTCTTC	CASSLPQGTVDEQFF
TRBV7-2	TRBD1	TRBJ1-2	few	TGTGCCAGCAGTGACAGGGTTAACTATGGCTACACCTTC	CASSDRVNYGYTF
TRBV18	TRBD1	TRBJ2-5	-	TGTGCCAGCTCAGCAAACCCACAGGGGTGGGAGACCCAGTACTTC	CASSANPQGWETQYF
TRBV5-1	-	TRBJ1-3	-	TGCGCCAGCTCCCCGACCGGGTGGGGAAACACCATATATTTT	CASSPTGWGNTIYF
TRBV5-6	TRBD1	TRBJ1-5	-	TGTGCCAGCAGCTCCCTTGGACAGGGCAATCAGCCCCAGCATTTT	CASSSLGQGNQPQHF
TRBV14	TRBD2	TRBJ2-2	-	TGTGCCAGCAGCCATGCGGGGGGCATAAGGAACACCGGGGAGCTGTTTTTT	CASSHAGGIRNTGELFF
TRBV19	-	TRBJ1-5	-	TGTGCCAGTAGTTCTACCAGGGGCCAGCCCCAGCATTTT	CASSSTRGQPQHF
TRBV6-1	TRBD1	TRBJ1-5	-	TGTGCCAGCAGTGAAGTGGGGGGACAGGGCGGCCAGCCCCAGCATTTT	CASSEVGGQGGQPQHF